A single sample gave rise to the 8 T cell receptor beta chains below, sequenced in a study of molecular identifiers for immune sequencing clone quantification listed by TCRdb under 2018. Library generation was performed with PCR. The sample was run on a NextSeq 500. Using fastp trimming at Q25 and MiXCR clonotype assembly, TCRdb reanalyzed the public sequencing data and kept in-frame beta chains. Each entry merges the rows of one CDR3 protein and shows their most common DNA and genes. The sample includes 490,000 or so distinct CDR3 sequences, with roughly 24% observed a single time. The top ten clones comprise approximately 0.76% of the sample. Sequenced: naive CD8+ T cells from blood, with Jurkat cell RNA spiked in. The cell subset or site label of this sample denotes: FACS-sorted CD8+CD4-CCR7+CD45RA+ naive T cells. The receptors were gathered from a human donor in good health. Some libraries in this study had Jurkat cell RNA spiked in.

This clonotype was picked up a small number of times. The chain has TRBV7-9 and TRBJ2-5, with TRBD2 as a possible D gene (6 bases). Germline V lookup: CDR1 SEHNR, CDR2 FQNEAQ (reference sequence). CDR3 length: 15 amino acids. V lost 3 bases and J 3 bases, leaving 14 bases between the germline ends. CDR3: CASSFGPGEEETQYF. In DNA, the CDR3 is TGTGCCAGCAGCTTCGGGCCTGGGGAGGAAGAGACCCAGTACTTC.

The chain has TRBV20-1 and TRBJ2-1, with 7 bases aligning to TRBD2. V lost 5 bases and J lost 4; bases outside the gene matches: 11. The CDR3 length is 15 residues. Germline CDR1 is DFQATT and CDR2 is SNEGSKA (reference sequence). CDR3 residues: CSARNTGGSYNEQFF. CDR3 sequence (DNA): TGCAGTGCTCGAAATACGGGCGGGAGTTACAATGAGCAGTTCTTC.

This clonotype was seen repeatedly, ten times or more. CDR3 sequence reads: CASSLEGLGSSDTQYF. Here the CDR3 DNA reads TGTGCCAGCAGCTTGGAGGGACTGGGGTCTTCAGATACGCAGTATTTT. This chain connects TRBV5-8 to TRBJ2-3; the D gene is possibly TRBD2 (6 bases). V lost 0 bases, J lost 4 bases, and 15 bases lay in between. This CDR3 comprises 16 residues. CDR1 and CDR2 (germline): SGHTS, YDEGEE.

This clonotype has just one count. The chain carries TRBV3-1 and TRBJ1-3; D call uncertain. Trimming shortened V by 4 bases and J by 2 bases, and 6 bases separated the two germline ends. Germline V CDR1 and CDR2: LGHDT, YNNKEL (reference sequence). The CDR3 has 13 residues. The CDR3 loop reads CASSPEPGNTIYF. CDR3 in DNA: TGTGCCAGCAGCCCCGAGCCTGGAAACACCATATATTTT.

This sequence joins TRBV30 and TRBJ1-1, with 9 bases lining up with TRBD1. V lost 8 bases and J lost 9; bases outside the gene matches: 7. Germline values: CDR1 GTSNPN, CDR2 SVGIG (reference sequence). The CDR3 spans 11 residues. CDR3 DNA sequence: TGTGCCCGATGGACAGGGGAACAAGCTTTCTTT. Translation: CARWTGEQAFF.

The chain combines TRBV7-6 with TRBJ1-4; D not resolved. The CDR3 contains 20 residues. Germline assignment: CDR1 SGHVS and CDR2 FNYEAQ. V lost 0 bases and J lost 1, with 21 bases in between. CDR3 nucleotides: TGTGCCAGCAGCTTAGCGCCCGGGCACAACCTAAGGGAAACTAATGAAAAACTGTTTTTT. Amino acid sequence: CASSLAPGHNLRETNEKLFF.

The CDR3 reads CSATRDQLAEYADTQYF. The CDR3 nucleotides are TGCAGTGCTACCCGAGACCAACTAGCGGAATATGCAGATACGCAGTATTTT. V is TRBV20-1 and J is TRBJ2-3; the match to TRBD2 covers 8 bases. V lost 4 bases to trimming and J lost 4 bases; unmatched junction nucleotides: 16. CDR1 and CDR2 (germline): DFQATT, SNEGSKA (reference sequence). The CDR3 spans 17 residues.

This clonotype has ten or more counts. The CDR3 DNA sequence: TGTGCCAGCAGCCAAGATAATAACTGGGCAGGGACCTACGAGCAGTACTTC. Translating it yields CASSQDNNWAGTYEQYF. The chain combines TRBV4-2 with TRBJ2-7, with D possibly TRBD1 on 5 matching bases. There are 17 residues in the CDR3. The germline CDR1 and CDR2 sequences are LGHNA and YNFKEQ. The V end lost 0 bases, the J end lost 2 bases, and 17 bases lay between the germline ends.